This entry is about one TCR beta chain. Its antigen remains unidentified. The source of the sample is a study of OX40 agonist ivuxolimab in advanced cancers. Broader study findings: Blood T cells, both CD4+ and CD8+, expanded clonally by week 6 at 0.1 to 3.0 mg/kg.

Between the trimmed V and J ends, which lost 2 bases and 4 bases, there was a span of 11 bases. This CDR3 comprises 14 residues. Looked up from germline, CDR1 is MNHNS and CDR2 is SASEGT. The data were produced by immunoSEQ multiplex PCR, yet TCRdb's version contains in-frame clones alone and is incomplete. The sample holds roughly 60,000 clones, just over 85% seen once. This TCR derives from an adult with an advanced solid tumor such as melanoma, head and neck, liver or kidney cancer. The chain recombines TRBV6-1 with TRBJ1-2, with D uncertain. Sample: CD4+ or CD8+ T cells sorted from blood, taken in a trial of the OX40 agonist ivuxolimab. The CDR3 DNA reads as TGTGCCAGCAGTGAAAGTTGGGATGGCTATGGCTACACCTTC. Its protein product is CASSESWDGYGYTF.